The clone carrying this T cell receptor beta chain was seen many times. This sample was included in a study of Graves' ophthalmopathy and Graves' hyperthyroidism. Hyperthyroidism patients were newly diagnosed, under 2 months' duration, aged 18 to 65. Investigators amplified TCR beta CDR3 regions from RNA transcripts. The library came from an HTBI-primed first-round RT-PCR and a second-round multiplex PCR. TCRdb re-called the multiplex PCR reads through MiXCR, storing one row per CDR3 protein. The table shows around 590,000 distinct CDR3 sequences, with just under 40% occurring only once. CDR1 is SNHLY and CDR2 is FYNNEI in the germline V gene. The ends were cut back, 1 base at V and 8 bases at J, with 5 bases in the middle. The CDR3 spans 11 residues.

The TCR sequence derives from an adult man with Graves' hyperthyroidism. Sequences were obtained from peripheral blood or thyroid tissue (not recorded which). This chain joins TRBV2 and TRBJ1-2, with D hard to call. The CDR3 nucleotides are TGTGCCAGCAGTGAAGGAGGCGGCTACACCTTC. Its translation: CASSEGGGYTF.